This T cell receptor (beta chain) is from a study of radiation and T cells in renal cell carcinoma. Germline loops: CDR1 MRHNA, CDR2 SNTAGT. Trimming pared 3 bases from V and 4 bases from J, leaving 12 bases between. This CDR3 comprises 15 residues. The repertoire was sequenced with immunoSEQ multiplex PCR; TCRdb's copy has only in-frame clones and lacks some. This sample carries 150,000 or so clones, about 88% of them seen once, and the ten largest clones take approximately 10%. The time point denotes: blood 4 weeks post-SBRT, at nephrectomy. Treatment reported: 15 Gy SBRT to primary tumor, nephrectomy 4 weeks later. Blood was sampled at baseline, 2 weeks and 4 weeks after SBRT. Clear cell pathology was present in this patient's renal cell carcinoma.

This TCR was recovered from a woman aged 45-65 years with renal cell carcinoma. Specimen: blood, collected from a patient whose treatment included radiotherapy and nephrectomy. The chain carries TRBV6-4 and TRBJ2-2, with D perhaps TRBD1 (6 bases). In nucleotides, the CDR3 is TGTGCCAGCAGTGAACAGGGCGCTCCCACCGGGGAGCTGTTTTTT. It yields the protein CASSEQGAPTGELFF.